This T cell receptor (delta chain) was documented in a study of gamma-delta T cells after stem cell transplantation. This clone was seen once. A much larger clone lies a single base off, so this may be a read error. Other DNA sequences in the sample encode the same CDR3. Per germline, CDR1 TVYSNPD and CDR2 GDNSRS (reference sequence). This CDR3 is built from 13 residues. The V and J ends lost 3 bases and 11 bases, in that order; junction bases with no gene match: 15. TCRdb reanalysed the RT-PCR reads with CATT. The repertoire includes about 2,600 delta-chain clones, less than 30% of them detected once, and approximately 7.3% sits in the top ten.

The TCR originated in a human donor. It is not recorded whose cells these are; they may come from a transplant donor. The V call is TRDV3, the J call TRDJ1; 7 positions agree with TRDD3. The sequencing input was gamma-delta T cells. The DNA for the CDR3 is TGTGCCTTCTCAGTCCTGGGGGTCTCCAAGCTCATCTTT. This encodes CAFSVLGVSKLIF.